These 2 T cell receptor beta chains share one sample of origin, sequenced in a study of blood T cells in healthy people across ages (dated by TCRdb to the mid-2010s). The method was 5' RACE. Sequenced on an Illumina HiSeq 2500. The second PCR ran for about 7 to 11 cycles and used a J-beta primer mix along with a sample-barcoded 5' primer. TCRdb trimmed the raw reads at Q25, called clones with MiXCR and kept productive beta chains. Each entry merges the rows of one CDR3 protein and shows their most common DNA and genes. Here the sample has about 900,000 distinct CDR3 sequences; around 49% occur a single time. The ten largest clones capture around an eighth of the sample. Sample: blood. These receptors were obtained from a man under 40 in good health.

Note on this clonotype: A read error may be the cause here, since a much bigger clone is one base away. The chain links TRBV29-1 to TRBJ2-3, with no clear D. CDR3 length: 11 residues. CDR1 SQVTM and CDR2 ANQGSEA come from the germline V gene. With 4 bases removed from V and 4 bases from J, the gap between germline ends came to 6 bases. Written as DNA, the CDR3 is TGCAGCGTTGTGGGTGCAGATACGCAGTATTTT. Its translation: CSVVGADTQYF.

This clonotype was seen only a few times. V and J are TRBV4-1 and TRBJ2-7, with D unresolved. CDR1 is MGHRA and CDR2 is YSYEKL in the germline V gene. V was cut by 0 bases and J by 3 bases, with 9 bases left in between. This CDR3 has 14 residues. This CDR3 is CASSQELGSYEQYF. Written as DNA, the CDR3 is TGCGCCAGCAGCCAAGAACTGGGTAGCTACGAGCAGTACTTC.